These T cell receptor beta chains were read from a single sample in a study of blood T cell repertoires in COVID-19. The data were produced by immunoSEQ multiplex PCR, yet TCRdb's version contains in-frame clones alone and is incomplete. The table shows fewer than 80,000 clones, with roughly 80% occurring only once. Source material: peripheral blood. The source is a woman of 80 years or more with acute or convalescent COVID-19. Each CDR3 is given with its conserved first and last residue. The size of a clone is reported for some rows only, either as once, few or many, or as a class for expanded clones.

clone size: -; J gene: TRBJ1-3; V gene: TRBV6-1; CDR3 protein: CASSVRRRASSGNTIYF
clone size: few; J gene: TRBJ1-2; V gene: TRBV6-1; CDR3 protein: CASSVNFQTGSSGGYTF
clone size: -; J gene: TRBJ2-5; V gene: TRBV14; CDR3 protein: CASSPSLLFQETQYF
clone size: -; J gene: TRBJ2-7; V gene: TRBV7-2; CDR3 protein: CASSLKTGGPYEQYF
clone size: -; J gene: TRBJ1-2; V gene: TRBV29-1; CDR3 protein: CSVQKPGYGYTF
clone size: -; J gene: TRBJ2-1; V gene: TRBV18; CDR3 protein: CASSPATRSSYNEQFF
clone size: -; J gene: TRBJ2-7; V gene: TRBV27; CDR3 protein: CASSTRSGGLKGEQYF
clone size: -; J gene: TRBJ2-4; V gene: TRBV11-2; CDR3 protein: CASSLFVEQSIQYF
clone size: few; J gene: TRBJ1-5; V gene: TRBV5-8; CDR3 protein: CASSLGDTSNQPQHF
clone size: -; J gene: TRBJ1-3; V gene: TRBV15; CDR3 protein: CTTRSGRGQTLSGNTIYF
clone size: -; J gene: TRBJ1-1; V gene: TRBV12-5; CDR3 protein: CASGLGTGSDTEAFF
clone size: -; J gene: TRBJ1-5; V gene: TRBV7-9; CDR3 protein: CASSSTLDQPQHF
clone size: -; J gene: TRBJ2-7; V gene: TRBV7-2; CDR3 protein: CASSLIVAGHPGDEQYF
clone size: few; J gene: TRBJ2-2; V gene: TRBV27; CDR3 protein: CAIQGARGTGELFF
clone size: -; J gene: TRBJ1-1; V gene: TRBV7-9; CDR3 protein: CASSRQGLRAFF
clone size: -; J gene: TRBJ1-2; V gene: TRBV5-1; CDR3 protein: CASSRDRAKYGYTF
clone size: -; J gene: TRBJ1-1; V gene: TRBV5-4; CDR3 protein: CASSSFGQVNTEAFF
clone size: -; J gene: TRBJ1-1; V gene: TRBV12-3/TRBV12-4; CDR3 protein: CASSLGQPLEAFF
clone size: -; J gene: TRBJ2-2; V gene: TRBV19; CDR3 protein: CASSRALAGGSGELFF
clone size: -; J gene: TRBJ2-3; V gene: TRBV20-1; CDR3 protein: CSASRGSTDTQYF
clone size: -; J gene: TRBJ1-2; V gene: TRBV30; CDR3 protein: CAWSLGQYGYTF
clone size: -; J gene: TRBJ1-4; V gene: TRBV6-5; CDR3 protein: CASNIGGINEKLFF
clone size: -; J gene: TRBJ2-7; V gene: TRBV11-2; CDR3 protein: CASSLGQGQFYEQYF
clone size: -; J gene: TRBJ1-2; V gene: TRBV30; CDR3 protein: CAWTAPGRGTRGYGYTF
clone size: -; J gene: TRBJ2-5; V gene: TRBV5-1; CDR3 protein: CASSFEGSQETQYF
clone size: once; J gene: TRBJ2-7; V gene: TRBV12-5; CDR3 protein: CASGSGTGAYEQYF
clone size: -; J gene: TRBJ1-2; V gene: TRBV3-1/TRBV3-2; CDR3 protein: CASSQAGQSFGYTF
clone size: -; J gene: TRBJ2-5; V gene: TRBV6-5; CDR3 protein: CASSYPGLARETQYF
clone size: -; J gene: TRBJ2-2; V gene: TRBV14; CDR3 protein: CASSPHRSGELFF
clone size: once; J gene: TRBJ1-2; V gene: TRBV12-5; CDR3 protein: CASGLGVVPGTGGKRALGNYGYTF
clone size: -; J gene: TRBJ2-1; V gene: TRBV10-2; CDR3 protein: CATSRGTNSYNEQFF
clone size: -; J gene: TRBJ2-5; V gene: TRBV6-1; CDR3 protein: CASSDPGQGGETQYF
clone size: -; J gene: TRBJ2-5; V gene: TRBV15; CDR3 protein: CATSLTGETQYF
clone size: -; J gene: TRBJ2-7; V gene: TRBV7-9; CDR3 protein: CASSRGQSKEQYF
clone size: -; J gene: TRBJ1-3; V gene: TRBV19; CDR3 protein: CASKDGGTGNTIYF
clone size: -; J gene: TRBJ1-6; V gene: TRBV5-1; CDR3 protein: CASSYGEGSPLHF
clone size: once; J gene: TRBJ2-2; V gene: TRBV9; CDR3 protein: CASSAFTSTGELFF
clone size: -; J gene: TRBJ2-1; V gene: TRBV5-4; CDR3 protein: CASSLTSGTYNEQFF
clone size: -; J gene: TRBJ1-1; V gene: TRBV7-2; CDR3 protein: CASSYPGQGVVRTEAFF
clone size: -; J gene: TRBJ1-6; V gene: TRBV5-6; CDR3 protein: CASSLAAGPVRSYNSPLHF
clone size: -; J gene: TRBJ1-2; V gene: TRBV10-2; CDR3 protein: CASSEARDRDGYTF
clone size: -; J gene: TRBJ1-3; V gene: TRBV5-1; CDR3 protein: CASSPTGSGNTIYF
clone size: -; J gene: TRBJ2-1; V gene: TRBV6-5; CDR3 protein: CASSYNVRTRQFF
clone size: -; J gene: TRBJ2-2; V gene: TRBV6-2/TRBV6-3; CDR3 protein: CASSSNTGELFF
clone size: -; J gene: TRBJ2-1; V gene: TRBV15; CDR3 protein: CATSRGAGGFNEQFF
clone size: -; J gene: TRBJ2-1; V gene: TRBV5-6; CDR3 protein: CASSLGQGAYNEQFF
clone size: -; J gene: TRBJ2-3; V gene: TRBV6-5; CDR3 protein: CATTGIAEDTQYF
clone size: -; J gene: TRBJ2-2; V gene: TRBV29-1; CDR3 protein: CSVLPGLASGGELFF
clone size: -; J gene: TRBJ1-5; V gene: TRBV2; CDR3 protein: CASSWGGYGNQPQHF
clone size: -; J gene: TRBJ1-4; V gene: TRBV3-1/TRBV3-2; CDR3 protein: CASSQGDRSYEKLFF
clone size: -; J gene: TRBJ2-3; V gene: TRBV9; CDR3 protein: CASSVVSSTDTQYF
clone size: -; J gene: TRBJ2-5; V gene: TRBV25-1; CDR3 protein: CASSDPRAPQETQYF
clone size: -; J gene: TRBJ1-1; V gene: TRBV6-5; CDR3 protein: CASRTGDANTEAFF
clone size: -; J gene: TRBJ2-2; V gene: TRBV10-1; CDR3 protein: CASSETELDYGELFF
clone size: -; J gene: TRBJ1-1; V gene: TRBV5-1; CDR3 protein: CASSPGQGGHTEAFF
clone size: few; J gene: TRBJ2-3; V gene: TRBV5-1; CDR3 protein: CASSPDRSTDTQYF
clone size: medium-sized; J gene: TRBJ1-1; V gene: TRBV5-6; CDR3 protein: CASSLADGPEAFF
clone size: -; J gene: TRBJ1-1; V gene: TRBV7-9; CDR3 protein: CASSTGQSMNTEAFF
clone size: -; J gene: TRBJ1-1; V gene: TRBV6-1; CDR3 protein: CASSEGDRHTEAFF